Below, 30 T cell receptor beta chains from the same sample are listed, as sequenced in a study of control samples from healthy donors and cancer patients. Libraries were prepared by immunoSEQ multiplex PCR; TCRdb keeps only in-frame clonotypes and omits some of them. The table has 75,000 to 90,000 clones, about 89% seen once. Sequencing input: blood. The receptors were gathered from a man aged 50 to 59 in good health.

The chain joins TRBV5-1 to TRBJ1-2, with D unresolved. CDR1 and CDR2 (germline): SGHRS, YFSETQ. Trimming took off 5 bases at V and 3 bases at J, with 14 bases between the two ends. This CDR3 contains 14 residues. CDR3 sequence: CASRNTLGDYGYTF. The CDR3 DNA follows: TGCGCCAGCAGGAACACCCTCGGCGACTATGGCTACACCTTC.

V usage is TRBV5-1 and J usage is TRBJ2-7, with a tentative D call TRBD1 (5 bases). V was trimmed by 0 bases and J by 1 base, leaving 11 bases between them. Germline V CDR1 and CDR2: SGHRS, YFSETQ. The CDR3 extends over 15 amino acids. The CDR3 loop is CASSLGLGDSYEQYF. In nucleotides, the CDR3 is TGCGCCAGCAGCTTGGGGTTAGGGGATTCCTACGAGCAGTACTTC.

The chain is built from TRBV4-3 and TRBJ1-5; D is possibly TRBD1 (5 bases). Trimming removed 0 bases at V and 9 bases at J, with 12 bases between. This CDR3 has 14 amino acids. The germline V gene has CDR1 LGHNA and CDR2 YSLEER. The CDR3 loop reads CASSQEGVLGPQHF. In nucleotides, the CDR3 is TGCGCCAGCAGCCAAGAGGGGGTTCTGGGGCCCCAGCATTTT.

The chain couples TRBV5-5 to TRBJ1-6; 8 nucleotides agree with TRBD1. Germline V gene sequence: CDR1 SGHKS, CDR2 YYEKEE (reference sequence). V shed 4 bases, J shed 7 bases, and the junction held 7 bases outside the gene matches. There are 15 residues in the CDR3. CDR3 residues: CASSLRTGYNSPLHF. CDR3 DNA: TGTGCCAGCAGCCTCCGGACAGGGTACAATTCACCCCTCCACTTT.

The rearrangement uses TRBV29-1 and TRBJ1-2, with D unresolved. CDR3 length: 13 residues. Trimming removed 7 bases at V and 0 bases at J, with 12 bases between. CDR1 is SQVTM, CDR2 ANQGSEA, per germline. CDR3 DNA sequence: TGCAGCGACGGACCCTCAGCTAACTATGGCTACACCTTC. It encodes CSDGPSANYGYTF.

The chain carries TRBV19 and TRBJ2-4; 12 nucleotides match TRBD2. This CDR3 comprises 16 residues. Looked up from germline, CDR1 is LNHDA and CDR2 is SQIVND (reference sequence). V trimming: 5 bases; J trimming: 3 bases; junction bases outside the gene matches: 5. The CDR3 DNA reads TGTGCCAGTAGTGTGACTAGCGGGGGATTCAAAAACATTCAGTACTTC. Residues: CASSVTSGGFKNIQYF.

For the CDR3, the DNA is TGTGCTAGTGGTTCCCAAACCATGAACACTGAAGCTTTCTTT. The encoded protein is CASGSQTMNTEAFF. The V and J genes are TRBV12-5 and TRBJ1-1; unclear D gene. CDR1 and CDR2 (germline): LGHNT, FRNRAP. V lost 4 bases and J lost 0, with 9 bases in between. This CDR3 region has 14 residues. Complete variable domain (other parts from reference TRBV12-5 and TRBJ1-1): DARVTQTPRHKVTEMGQEVTMRCQPILGHNTVFWYRQTMMQGLELLAYFRNRAPLDDSGMPKDRFSAEMPDATLATLKIQPSEPRDSAVYFCASGSQTMNTEAFFGQGTRLTVV.

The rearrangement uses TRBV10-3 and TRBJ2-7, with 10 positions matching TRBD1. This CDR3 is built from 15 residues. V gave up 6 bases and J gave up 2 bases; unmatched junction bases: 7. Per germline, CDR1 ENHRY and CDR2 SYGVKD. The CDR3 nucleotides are TGTGCCATCAGAGAAGGACAGGGGGAAACCTACGAGCAGTACTTC. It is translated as CAIREGQGETYEQYF.

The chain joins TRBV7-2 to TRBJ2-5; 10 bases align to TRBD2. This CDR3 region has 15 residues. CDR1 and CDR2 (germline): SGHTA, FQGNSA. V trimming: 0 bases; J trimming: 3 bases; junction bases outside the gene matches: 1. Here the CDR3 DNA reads TGTGCCAGCAGCTTAGCGGGGACTAGCGAAGAGACCCAGTACTTC. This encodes CASSLAGTSEETQYF. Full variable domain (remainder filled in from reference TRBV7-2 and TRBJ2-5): GAGVSQSPSNKVTEKGKDVELRCDPISGHTALYWYRQSLGQGLEFLIYFQGNSAPDKSGLPSDRFSAERTGGSVSTLTIQRTQQEDSAVYLCASSLAGTSEETQYFGPGTRLLVL.

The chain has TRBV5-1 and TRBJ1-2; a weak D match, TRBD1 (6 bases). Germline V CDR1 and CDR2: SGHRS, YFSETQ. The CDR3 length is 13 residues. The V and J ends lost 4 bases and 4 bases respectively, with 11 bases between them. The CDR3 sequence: CASSPDSSYGYTF. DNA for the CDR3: TGCGCCAGCAGCCCGGACAGTAGCTATGGCTACACCTTC.

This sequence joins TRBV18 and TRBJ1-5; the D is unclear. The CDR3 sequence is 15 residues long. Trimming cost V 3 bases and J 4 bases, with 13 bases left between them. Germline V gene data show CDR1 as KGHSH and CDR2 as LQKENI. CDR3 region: CASSPAGGGNQPQHF. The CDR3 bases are TGTGCCAGCTCACCCGCCGGTGGAGGGAATCAGCCCCAGCATTTT.

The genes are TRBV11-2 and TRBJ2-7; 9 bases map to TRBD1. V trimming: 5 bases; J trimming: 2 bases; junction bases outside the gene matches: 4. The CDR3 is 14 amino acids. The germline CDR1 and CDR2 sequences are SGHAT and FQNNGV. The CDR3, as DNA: TGTGCCAGCAGCCCGGGACAGGGACCCTACGAGCAGTACTTC. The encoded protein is CASSPGQGPYEQYF.

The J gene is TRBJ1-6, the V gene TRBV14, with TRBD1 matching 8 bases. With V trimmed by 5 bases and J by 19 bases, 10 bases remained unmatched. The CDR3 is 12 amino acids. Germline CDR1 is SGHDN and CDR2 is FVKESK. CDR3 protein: CASSIGTGPGHF. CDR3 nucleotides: TGTGCCAGCAGCATCGGGACAGGCCCTGGGCACTTT.

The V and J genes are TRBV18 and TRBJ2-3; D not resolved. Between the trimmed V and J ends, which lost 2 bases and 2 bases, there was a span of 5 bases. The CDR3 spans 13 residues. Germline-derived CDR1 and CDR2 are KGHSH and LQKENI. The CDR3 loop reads CASSPTATDTQYF. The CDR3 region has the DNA TGTGCCAGCTCACCAACAGCCACAGATACGCAGTATTTT. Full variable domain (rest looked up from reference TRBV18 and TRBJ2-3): NAGVMQNPRHLVRRRGQEARLRCSPMKGHSHVYWYRQLPEEGLKFMVYLQKENIIDESGMPKERFSAEFPKEGPSILRIQQVVRGDSAAYFCASSPTATDTQYFGPGTRLTVL.

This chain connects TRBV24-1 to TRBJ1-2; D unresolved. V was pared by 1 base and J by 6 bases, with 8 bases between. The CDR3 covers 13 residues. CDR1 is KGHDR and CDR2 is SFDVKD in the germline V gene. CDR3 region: CATSDFGGNGYTF. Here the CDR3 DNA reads TGTGCCACCAGTGATTTCGGAGGGAATGGCTACACCTTC.

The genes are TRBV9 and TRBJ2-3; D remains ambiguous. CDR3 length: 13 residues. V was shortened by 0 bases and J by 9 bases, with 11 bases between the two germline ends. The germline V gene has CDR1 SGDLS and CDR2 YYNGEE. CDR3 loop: CASSVEREGTQYF. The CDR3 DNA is TGTGCCAGCAGCGTAGAAAGGGAAGGGACGCAGTATTTT.

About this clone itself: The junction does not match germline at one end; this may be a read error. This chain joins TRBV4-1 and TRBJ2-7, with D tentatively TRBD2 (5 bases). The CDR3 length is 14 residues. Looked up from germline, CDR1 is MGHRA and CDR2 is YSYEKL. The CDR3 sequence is CAGSPLVTTYEQYF. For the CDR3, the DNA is TGCGCCGGCAGCCCACTAGTGACGACCTACGAGCAGTACTTC.

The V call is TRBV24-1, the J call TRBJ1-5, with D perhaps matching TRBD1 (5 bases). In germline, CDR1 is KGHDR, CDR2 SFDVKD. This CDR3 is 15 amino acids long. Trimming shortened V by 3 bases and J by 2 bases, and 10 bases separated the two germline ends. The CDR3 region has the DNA TGTGCCACCAGTGATCCTAGGGGAGGCAATCAGCCCCAGCATTTT. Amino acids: CATSDPRGGNQPQHF.

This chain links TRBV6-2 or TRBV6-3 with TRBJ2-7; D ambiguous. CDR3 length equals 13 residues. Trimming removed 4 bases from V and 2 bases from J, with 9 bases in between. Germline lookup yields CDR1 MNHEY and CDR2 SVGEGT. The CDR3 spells CASSLGGTYEQYF. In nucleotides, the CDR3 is TGTGCCAGCAGTTTGGGCGGAACCTACGAGCAGTACTTC.

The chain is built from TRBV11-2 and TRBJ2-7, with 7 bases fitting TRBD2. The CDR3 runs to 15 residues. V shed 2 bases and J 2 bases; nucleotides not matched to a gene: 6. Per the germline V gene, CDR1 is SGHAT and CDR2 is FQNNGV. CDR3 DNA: TGTGCCAGCAGCTTAATAATCGGGGGGACCTACGAGCAGTACTTC. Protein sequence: CASSLIIGGTYEQYF.

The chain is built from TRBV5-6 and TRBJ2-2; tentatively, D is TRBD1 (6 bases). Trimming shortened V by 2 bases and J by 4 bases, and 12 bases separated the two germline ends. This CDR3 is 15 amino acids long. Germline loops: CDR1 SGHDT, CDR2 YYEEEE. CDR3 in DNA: TGTGCCAGCAGCTTCAGGGGAATGGTCACCGGGGAGCTGTTTTTT. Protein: CASSFRGMVTGELFF.

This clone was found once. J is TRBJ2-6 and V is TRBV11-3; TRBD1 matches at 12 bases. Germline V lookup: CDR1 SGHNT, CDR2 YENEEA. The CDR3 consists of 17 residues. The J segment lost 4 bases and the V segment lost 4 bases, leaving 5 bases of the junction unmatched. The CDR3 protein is CASSSGQGAAGANVLTF. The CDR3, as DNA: TGTGCCAGCAGCTCGGGACAGGGGGCAGCGGGGGCCAACGTCCTGACTTTC. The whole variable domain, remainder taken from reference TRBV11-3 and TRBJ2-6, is EAGVVQSPRYKIIEKKQPVAFWCNPISGHNTLYWYLQNLGQGPELLIRYENEEAVDDSQLPKDRFSAERLKGVDSTLKIQPAELGDSAVYLCASSSGQGAAGANVLTFGAGSRLTVL.

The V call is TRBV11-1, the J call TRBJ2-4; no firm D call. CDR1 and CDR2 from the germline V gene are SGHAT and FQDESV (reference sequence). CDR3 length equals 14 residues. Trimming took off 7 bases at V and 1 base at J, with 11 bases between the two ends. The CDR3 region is CASTDLLAKNIQYF. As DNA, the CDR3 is TGTGCCAGCACCGACCTTTTGGCCAAAAACATTCAGTACTTC.

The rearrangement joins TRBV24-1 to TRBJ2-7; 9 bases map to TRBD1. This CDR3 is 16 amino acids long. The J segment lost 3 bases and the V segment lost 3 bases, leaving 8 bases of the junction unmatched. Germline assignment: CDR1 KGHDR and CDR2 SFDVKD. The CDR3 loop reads CATSDPFETGGYEQYF. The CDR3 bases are TGTGCCACCAGTGATCCCTTTGAGACAGGGGGCTACGAGCAGTACTTC.

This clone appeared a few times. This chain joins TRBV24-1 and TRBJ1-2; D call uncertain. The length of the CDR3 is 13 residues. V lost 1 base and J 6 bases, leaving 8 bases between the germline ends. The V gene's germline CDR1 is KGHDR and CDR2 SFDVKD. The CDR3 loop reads CATSDLVWDGYTF. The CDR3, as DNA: TGTGCCACCAGTGATTTAGTATGGGATGGCTACACCTTC.

CDR3 DNA sequence: TGTGCCAGTTCCAGGGGTACCGGGGAGCTGTTTTTT. This encodes CASSRGTGELFF. The genes are TRBV12-3 or TRBV12-4 and TRBJ2-2, with D possibly being TRBD1 (6 bases). The V end lost 9 bases, the J end lost 5 bases, and 10 bases lay between the germline ends. The CDR3 totals 12 residues.

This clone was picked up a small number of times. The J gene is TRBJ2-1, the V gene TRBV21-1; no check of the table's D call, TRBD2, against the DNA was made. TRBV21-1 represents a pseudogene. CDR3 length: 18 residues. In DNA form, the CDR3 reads TGTGCCAGCAGCGCCAAGTCGAGGAAGCGGGGGGGTTACAATGAGCAGTTCTTC. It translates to CASSAKSRKRGGYNEQFF.

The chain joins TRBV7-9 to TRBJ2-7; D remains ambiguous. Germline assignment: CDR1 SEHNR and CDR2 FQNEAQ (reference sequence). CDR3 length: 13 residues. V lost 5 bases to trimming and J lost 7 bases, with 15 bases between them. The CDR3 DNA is TGTGCCAGCAGCCCCCCCGGGTCCGCGGAGCAGTACTTC. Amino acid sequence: CASSPPGSAEQYF.

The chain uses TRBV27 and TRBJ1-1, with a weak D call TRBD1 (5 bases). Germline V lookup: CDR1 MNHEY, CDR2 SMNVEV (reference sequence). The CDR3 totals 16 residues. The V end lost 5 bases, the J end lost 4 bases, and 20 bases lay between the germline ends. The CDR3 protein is CASSASPWGRGTEAFF. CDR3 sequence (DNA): TGTGCCAGCAGTGCGTCCCCCTGGGGGAGAGGCACTGAAGCTTTCTTT.

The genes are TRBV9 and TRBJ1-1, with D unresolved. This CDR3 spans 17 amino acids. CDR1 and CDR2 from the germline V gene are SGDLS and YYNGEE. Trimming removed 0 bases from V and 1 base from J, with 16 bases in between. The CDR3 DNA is TGTGCCAGCAGCGTAGGCCTGCCCACCCAGAGGAACACTGAAGCTTTCTTT. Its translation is CASSVGLPTQRNTEAFF. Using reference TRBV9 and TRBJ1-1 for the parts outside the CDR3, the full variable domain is DSGVTQTPKHLITATGQRVTLRCSPRSGDLSVYWYQQSLDQGLQFLIQYYNGEERAKGNILERFSAQQFPDLHSELNLSSLELGDSALYFCASSVGLPTQRNTEAFFGQGTRLTVV.